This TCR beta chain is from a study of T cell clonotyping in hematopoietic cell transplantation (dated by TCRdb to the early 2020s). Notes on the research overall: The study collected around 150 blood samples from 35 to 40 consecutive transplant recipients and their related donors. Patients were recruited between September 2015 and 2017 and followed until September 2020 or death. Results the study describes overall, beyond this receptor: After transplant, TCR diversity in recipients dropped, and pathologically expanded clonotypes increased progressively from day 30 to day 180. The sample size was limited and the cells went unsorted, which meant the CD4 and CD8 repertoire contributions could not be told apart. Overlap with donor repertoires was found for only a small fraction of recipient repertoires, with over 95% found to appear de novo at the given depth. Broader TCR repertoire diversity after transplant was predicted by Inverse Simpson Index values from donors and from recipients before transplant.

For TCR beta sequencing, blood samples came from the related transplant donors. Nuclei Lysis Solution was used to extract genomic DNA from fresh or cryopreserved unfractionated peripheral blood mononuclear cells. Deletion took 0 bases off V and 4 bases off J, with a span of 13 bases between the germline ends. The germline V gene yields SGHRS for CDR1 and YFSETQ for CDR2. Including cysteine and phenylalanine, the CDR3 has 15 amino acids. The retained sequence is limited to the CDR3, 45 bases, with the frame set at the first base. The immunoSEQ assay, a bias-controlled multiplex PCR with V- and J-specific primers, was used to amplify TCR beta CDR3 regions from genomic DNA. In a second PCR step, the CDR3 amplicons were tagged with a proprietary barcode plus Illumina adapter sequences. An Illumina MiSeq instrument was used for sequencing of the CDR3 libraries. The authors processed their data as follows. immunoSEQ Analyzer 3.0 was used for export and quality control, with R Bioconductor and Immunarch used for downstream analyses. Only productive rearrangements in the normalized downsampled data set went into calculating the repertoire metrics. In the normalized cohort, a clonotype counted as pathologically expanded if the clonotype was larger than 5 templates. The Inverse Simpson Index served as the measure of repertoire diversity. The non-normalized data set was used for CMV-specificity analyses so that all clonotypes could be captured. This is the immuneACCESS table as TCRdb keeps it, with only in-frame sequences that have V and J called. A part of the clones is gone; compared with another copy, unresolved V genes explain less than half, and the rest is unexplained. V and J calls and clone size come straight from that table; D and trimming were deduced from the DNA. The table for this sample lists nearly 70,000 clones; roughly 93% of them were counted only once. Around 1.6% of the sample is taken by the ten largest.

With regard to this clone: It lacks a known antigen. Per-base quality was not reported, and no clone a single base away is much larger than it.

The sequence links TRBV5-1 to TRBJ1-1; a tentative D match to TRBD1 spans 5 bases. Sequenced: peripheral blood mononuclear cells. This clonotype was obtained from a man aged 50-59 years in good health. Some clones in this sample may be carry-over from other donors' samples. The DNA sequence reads TGCGCCAGCAGCTTGGATTACAGGATCGCCACTGAAGCTTTCTTT. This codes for CASSLDYRIATEAFF.